This entry lists 27 T cell receptor beta chains sequenced from one sample in a study of OX40 agonist ivuxolimab in advanced cancers. Clones were read by immunoSEQ multiplex PCR, and TCRdb kept only the in-frame ones, dropping some. The sample shows over 85,000 clones, 80% to 95% of them seen only once. Sequenced material: CD4+ or CD8+ T cells sorted from blood, taken in a trial of the OX40 agonist ivuxolimab. The receptor source for this set is an adult with an advanced solid tumor such as melanoma, head and neck, liver or kidney cancer.

The rearrangement joins TRBV7-2 to TRBJ2-1; possibly TRBD2 for D (6 bases). Germline V gene data show CDR1 as SGHTA and CDR2 as FQGNSA. The CDR3 is 15 residues long. Trimming took off 1 base at V and 3 bases at J, with 10 bases between the two ends. The CDR3 spells CASSLDGSGYNEQFF. Written as DNA, the CDR3 is TGTGCCAGCAGCTTAGACGGGAGTGGCTACAATGAGCAGTTCTTC. Full variable domain (rest looked up from reference TRBV7-2 and TRBJ2-1): GAGVSQSPSNKVTEKGKDVELRCDPISGHTALYWYRQSLGQGLEFLIYFQGNSAPDKSGLPSDRFSAERTGGSVSTLTIQRTQQEDSAVYLCASSLDGSGYNEQFFGPGTRLTVL.

This rearrangement joins TRBV11-2 to TRBJ1-1; D is uncertain. The length of the CDR3 is 14 residues. V was trimmed by 2 bases and J by 1 base, leaving 8 bases between them. CDR1 is SGHAT, CDR2 FQNNGV, per germline. CDR3 protein: CASSLRGTNTEAFF. DNA for the CDR3: TGTGCCAGCAGCTTAAGAGGAACGAACACTGAAGCTTTCTTT.

The rearrangement uses TRBV7-3 and TRBJ2-3; tentatively, D is TRBD2 (5 bases). This CDR3 contains 14 residues. The V gene's germline CDR1 is SGHTA and CDR2 FQGTGA. V gave up 5 bases and J gave up 3 bases, with 12 bases separating them. In DNA, the CDR3 is TGTGCCAGCAGCCAATACGGGAAGACAGATACGCAGTATTTT. It translates to CASSQYGKTDTQYF.

This sequence joins TRBV10-3 and TRBJ1-1; a weak D match, TRBD1 (5 bases). CDR3 length equals 15 residues. The V end was cut by 5 bases, the J end by 1 base, with 14 bases between. CDR1 is ENHRY and CDR2 is SYGVKD in the germline V gene. The CDR3 reads CAISRGNNRNTEAFF. In DNA, the CDR3 is TGTGCCATCAGTCGGGGCAACAATAGGAACACTGAAGCTTTCTTT.

The chain links TRBV25-1 to TRBJ2-5; D perhaps matches TRBD2 (6 bases). Germline V gene data show CDR1 as MGHDK and CDR2 as SYGVNS. V shed 1 base and J shed 5 bases, with 8 bases lying between them. This CDR3 region has 13 residues. CDR3: CASSEFGGETQYF. CDR3 DNA: TGTGCCAGCAGTGAATTTGGGGGGGAGACCCAGTACTTC.

This clone was detected only once. V is TRBV2 and J is TRBJ1-2, with a possible D match to TRBD1 (6 bases). Germline CDR1 is SNHLY and CDR2 is FYNNEI. Trimming removed 6 bases from V and 8 bases from J, with 13 bases in between. This CDR3 region has 12 residues. In DNA form, the CDR3 reads TGTGCCAGCAGCCAACAGGGTGTGGGCTACACCTTC. Amino acid sequence: CASSQQGVGYTF.

The V call is TRBV11-2, the J call TRBJ2-7; the match to TRBD2 covers 12 bases. This CDR3 contains 14 residues. Trimming cost V 4 bases and J 5 bases; bases outside gene matches: 3. The V gene's germline CDR1 is SGHAT and CDR2 FQNNGV. CDR3 coding DNA: TGTGCCAGCAGCTCCGGACTAGCGGGAAACGAGCAGTACTTC. Translation: CASSSGLAGNEQYF.

The J gene is TRBJ2-5, the V gene TRBV11-2, with D tentatively TRBD1 or TRBD2 (6 bases each). V lost 5 bases and J 3 bases, leaving 22 bases between the germline ends. This CDR3 has 17 amino acids. CDR1 is SGHAT and CDR2 is FQNNGV in the germline V gene. The CDR3 bases are TGTGCCAGCAGCCCTTTCCCTTACAGGGAGGTAGAAGAGACCCAGTACTTC. Amino acid sequence: CASSPFPYREVEETQYF.

The V call is TRBV5-1, the J call TRBJ2-3, with unresolved D. Germline V gene sequence: CDR1 SGHRS, CDR2 YFSETQ. V was shortened by 7 bases and J by 2 bases, with 14 bases between the two germline ends. The CDR3 consists of 14 residues. In nucleotides, the CDR3 is TGCGCCAGCCGCCCGCGGAATCCCACAGATACGCAGTATTTT. Its protein product is CASRPRNPTDTQYF. Using reference TRBV5-1 and TRBJ2-3 for the parts outside the CDR3, the full variable domain is KAGVTQTPRYLIKTRGQQVTLSCSPISGHRSVSWYQQTPGQGLQFLFEYFSETQRNKGNFPGRFSGRQFSNSRSEMNVSTLELGDSALYLCASRPRNPTDTQYFGPGTRLTVL.

This chain connects TRBV6-5 to TRBJ2-7, with 7 bases aligning to TRBD1. The CDR3 length is 14 residues. In germline, CDR1 is MNHEY, CDR2 SVGAGI. V gave up 6 bases and J gave up 1 base; unmatched junction bases: 6. The CDR3 sequence: CASSRDRVSYEQYF. The CDR3 DNA sequence: TGTGCCAGCAGCCGAGACAGGGTATCCTACGAGCAGTACTTC.

The chain couples TRBV6-5 to TRBJ2-1; the match to TRBD2 covers 8 bases. The CDR3 is 15 amino acids. V dropped 6 bases and J dropped 4; count of bases not matched to a gene: 8. Germline CDR1 MNHEY, CDR2 SVGAGI. The CDR3 sequence is CASRALAEAYNEQFF. CDR3 DNA: TGTGCCAGCAGGGCACTAGCGGAAGCTTACAATGAGCAGTTCTTC.

The count of this clone is one. V and J are TRBV6-6 and TRBJ1-2; 7 bases agree with TRBD1. Germline-derived CDR1 and CDR2 are MNHNY and SVGAGI (reference sequence). CDR3 size: 14 residues. The V gene end was trimmed by 6 bases and the J gene end by 0 bases; junction bases not matched to a gene: 4. DNA of the CDR3: TGTGCCAGCAGCCGGGACAGCACTAACTATGGCTACACCTTC. It specifies CASSRDSTNYGYTF.

The V gene is TRBV5-1, the J gene TRBJ2-1, with a weak D call TRBD2 (6 bases). Germline CDR1 and CDR2: SGHRS and YFSETQ. This CDR3 has 15 amino acids. V lost 2 bases, J lost 5 bases, and 14 bases lay in between. The DNA of the CDR3 is TGCGCCAGCAGCTTACTACCGGGACTCGACAATGAGCAGTTCTTC. Amino acid sequence: CASSLLPGLDNEQFF.

The V and J genes are TRBV7-2 and TRBJ2-3; TRBD1 matches 11 bases. The germline CDR1 and CDR2 sequences are SGHTA and FQGNSA. V shed 4 bases and J 2 bases; nucleotides not matched to a gene: 5. CDR3 size: 16 residues. The CDR3 sequence: CASSWTGGGNTDTQYF. The CDR3, as DNA: TGTGCCAGCAGCTGGACAGGGGGCGGTAACACAGATACGCAGTATTTT.

The chain joins TRBV9 to TRBJ1-3; TRBD1 agrees at 8 bases. The CDR3 sequence is 15 residues long. Germline trimming cut 3 bases from V and 2 bases from J; bases unmatched to any gene: 4. Germline-derived CDR1 and CDR2 are SGDLS and YYNGEE. CDR3 sequence: CASSGRTGPGNTIYF. For the CDR3, the DNA is TGTGCCAGCAGCGGGAGGACAGGGCCTGGAAACACCATATATTTT.

The V gene is TRBV7-2, the J gene TRBJ2-2; possible D gene TRBD1, 5 bases. The CDR3 extends over 15 amino acids. Trimming took 5 bases from V and 6 from J, leaving 16 bases between them. Germline CDR1 SGHTA, CDR2 FQGNSA. The CDR3 DNA follows: TGTGCCAGCAGCCAGCGTGGGGCAAGTCCCGGGGAGCTGTTTTTT. It codes for CASSQRGASPGELFF.

The rearrangement joins TRBV5-1 to TRBJ2-1, with D possibly matching TRBD1 (6 bases). The CDR3 is 14 residues long. Germline CDR1 is SGHRS and CDR2 is YFSETQ. V was trimmed by 6 bases and J by 5 bases, leaving 15 bases between them. The CDR3 loop reads CASIRQGLNNEQFF. The CDR3 nucleotides are TGCGCCAGCATCCGTCAGGGGTTGAACAATGAGCAGTTCTTC.

Comments on this clone: One end of the junction varies from germline; a read error may be responsible. The CDR3 DNA is TGTGCTAGCAGCTTGGATGGCCTCTCTGGAAACACCATATATTTT. Translation: CASSLDGLSGNTIYF. This chain connects TRBV7-7 to TRBJ1-3; D gene ambiguous. Germline-derived CDR1 and CDR2 are SSHAT and FNYEAQ (reference sequence). The CDR3 length is 15 residues. The variable domain in full, with the rest retrieved from reference TRBV7-7 and TRBJ1-3, is GAGVSQSPRYKVTKRGQDVTLRCDPISSHATLYWYQQALGQGPEFLTYFNYEAQPDKSGLPSDRFSAERPEGSISTLTIQRTEQRDSAMYRCASSLDGLSGNTIYFGEGSWLTVV.

The V gene is TRBV7-6, the J gene TRBJ1-6; tentative D call: TRBD1 (5 bases). Trimming cost V 6 bases and J 7 bases, with 13 bases left between them. This CDR3 has 14 residues. The germline CDR1 and CDR2 sequences are SGHVS and FNYEAQ. CDR3: CASRKGRENSPLHF. CDR3 nucleotide sequence: TGTGCCAGCAGGAAGGGACGGGAAAATTCACCCCTCCACTTT.

Here the CDR3 DNA reads TGCGCCAGCAGCTCTGGACAGGGCTATGGCTACACCTTC. Its protein is CASSSGQGYGYTF. The rearrangement links TRBV5-1 to TRBJ1-2; 8 bases map to TRBD1. The ends lost 3 bases at V and 4 bases at J; junction bases unmatched: 2. Germline values: CDR1 SGHRS, CDR2 YFSETQ. The CDR3 is 13 residues long.

This chain connects TRBV7-3 to TRBJ2-3; 7 bases fit TRBD2. V shed 5 bases, J shed 1 base, and the junction held 9 bases outside the gene matches. Germline-derived CDR1 and CDR2 are SGHTA and FQGTGA. The length of the CDR3 is 16 residues. As DNA, the CDR3 is TGTGCCAGCAGCCTCGGCGCTAGCGGCCGCACAGATACGCAGTATTTT. Encoded protein: CASSLGASGRTDTQYF.

The V gene is TRBV20-1, the J gene TRBJ2-3; no firm D call. Germline CDR1 and CDR2: DFQATT and SNEGSKA (reference sequence). There are 11 residues in the CDR3. V gave up 6 bases and J gave up 10 bases, with 14 bases separating them. The chain's CDR3 is CSAGFVGAQYF. CDR3 nucleotide sequence: TGCAGTGCCGGTTTTGTTGGTGCGCAGTATTTT.

The V call is TRBV4-1, the J call TRBJ2-7; D is possibly TRBD2 (6 bases). Germline CDR1 is MGHRA and CDR2 is YSYEKL. This CDR3 is built from 13 residues. The V end was cut by 4 bases, the J end by 4 bases, with 11 bases between. The CDR3, as DNA: TGCGCCAGCAGCCCCTTCGGACTATACGAGCAGTACTTC. It encodes CASSPFGLYEQYF.

V and J are TRBV11-3 and TRBJ2-1, with 11 bases aligning to TRBD2. From germline, CDR1 is SGHNT and CDR2 YENEEA. The CDR3 consists of 15 residues. Losses at the gene ends were 5 bases for V and 7 bases for J; bases not matched to a gene: 7. The CDR3 region is CASSRLAGLWNEQFF. In nucleotides, the CDR3 is TGTGCCAGCAGCCGACTAGCGGGGCTATGGAATGAGCAGTTCTTC.

Here the CDR3 reads CASSVGTTTNTGELFF. In DNA form, the CDR3 reads TGTGCCAGCAGTGTCGGGACTACCACGAACACCGGGGAGCTGTTTTTT. This chain links TRBV6-6 with TRBJ2-2, with 7 bases lining up with TRBD2. After removal of 5 bases from V and 0 bases from J, the junction contained 6 bases not matched to a gene. The germline V gene has CDR1 MNHNY and CDR2 SVGAGI (reference sequence). This CDR3 region has 16 residues.

V gene TRBV6-5 combines with J gene TRBJ2-3; D possibly corresponds to TRBD2 (5 bases). V lost 5 bases and J lost 1, with 13 bases in between. This CDR3 region has 15 residues. The germline CDR1 and CDR2 sequences are MNHEY and SVGAGI. As DNA, the CDR3 is TGTGCCAGCAGTCTACTAGGCACGGGCACAGATACGCAGTATTTT. This codes for CASSLLGTGTDTQYF.

This chain links TRBV7-9 with TRBJ2-3; D is unresolved. V lost 7 bases, J lost 5 bases, and 19 bases lay in between. The CDR3 consists of 15 residues. CDR1 SEHNR and CDR2 FQNEAQ come from the germline V gene (reference sequence). CDR3 region: CASIDLGEIGDTQYF. The DNA of the CDR3 is TGTGCCAGCATCGATCTCGGAGAGATCGGAGATACGCAGTATTTT. Based on the CDR3 plus reference TRBV7-9 and TRBJ2-3, the full variable domain is DTGVSQNPRHKITKRGQNVTFRCDPISEHNRLYWYRQTLGQGPEFLTYFQNEAQLEKSRLLSDRFSAERPKGSFSTLEIQRTEQGDSAMYLCASIDLGEIGDTQYFGPGTRLTVL.